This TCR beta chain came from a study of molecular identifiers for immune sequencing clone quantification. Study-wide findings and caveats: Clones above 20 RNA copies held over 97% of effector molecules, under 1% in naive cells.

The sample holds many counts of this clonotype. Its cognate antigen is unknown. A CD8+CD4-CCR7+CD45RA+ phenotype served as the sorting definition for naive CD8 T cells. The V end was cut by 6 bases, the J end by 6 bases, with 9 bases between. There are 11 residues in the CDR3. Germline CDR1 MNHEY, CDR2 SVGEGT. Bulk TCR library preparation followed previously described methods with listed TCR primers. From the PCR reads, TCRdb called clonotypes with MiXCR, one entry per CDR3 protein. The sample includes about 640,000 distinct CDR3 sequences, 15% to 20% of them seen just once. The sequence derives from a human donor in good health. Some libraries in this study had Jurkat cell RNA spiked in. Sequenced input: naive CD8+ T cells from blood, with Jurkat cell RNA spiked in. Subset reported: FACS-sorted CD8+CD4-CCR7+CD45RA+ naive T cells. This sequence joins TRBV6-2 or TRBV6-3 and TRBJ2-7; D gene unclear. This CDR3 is CASSWGGEQYF. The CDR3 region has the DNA TGTGCCAGCAGCTGGGGTGGCGAGCAGTACTTC.